These T cell receptor beta chains were read from a single sample in a study of blood T cell repertoires in COVID-19. Method: immunoSEQ multiplex PCR; TCRdb's copy keeps in-frame clones and lacks some. The table records about 180,000 clones, around 87% of them present only once. Sequenced sample: peripheral blood. Receptors were obtained from a woman aged 70-85 years with COVID-19, enrolled during active disease. Both conserved end residues are part of each CDR3. The D gene is left open where the match is weak. Part of the rows lack a size; the others show once, few, many or a class for expanded clones.

>few|TRBJ1-1|TRBV12-5|TRBD1
TGTGCTAGTGGTTTAATCCCGACAGGGATGAACACTGAAGCTTTCTTT
CASGLIPTGMNTEAFF
>.|TRBJ1-1|TRBV5-8|TRBD1
TGTGCCAGCAGCTTGACAGGGGCGGTAACTGAAGCTTTCTTT
CASSLTGAVTEAFF
>.|TRBJ2-7|TRBV3-1/TRBV3-2|TRBD2
TGTGCCAGCAGCCCCCCGACTAGCGCAAACTACGAGCAGTACTTC
CASSPPTSANYEQYF
>few|TRBJ2-7|TRBV27|TRBD2
TGTGCCAGCAGCCCACTGAGGGGAACTAGCGGGATTCCCCCCTACGAGCAGTACTTC
CASSPLRGTSGIPPYEQYF
>.|TRBJ1-3|TRBV6-1|TRBD1
TGTGCCAGCAGTGAGACTTCCGGGACAGGGGTTTACGGAAACACCATATATTTT
CASSETSGTGVYGNTIYF
>.|TRBJ2-3|TRBV6-2/TRBV6-3|.
TGTGCCAGCAGTTATCTCCTCGGCACAGATACGCAGTATTTT
CASSYLLGTDTQYF
>.|TRBJ1-2|TRBV27|.
TGTGCCAGCAGTTTATATGAGGGATGGCATGGCTACACCTTC
CASSLYEGWHGYTF
>.|TRBJ2-7|TRBV30|TRBD1
TGTGCCTGGAGAGGTGGGACAGGGGGATACGAGCAGTACTTC
CAWRGGTGGYEQYF
>.|TRBJ2-7|TRBV4-1|TRBD1
TGCGCCAGCAGCCCCGGACAGGGAAGGGGAAACGAGCAGTACTTC
CASSPGQGRGNEQYF
>.|TRBJ2-1|TRBV13|TRBD2
TGTGCCAGCAGTACTAGCGGGAGACCCTACAATGAGCAGTTCTTC
CASSTSGRPYNEQFF
>.|TRBJ1-1|TRBV18|.
TGTGCCAGCTCACCACGCCCCGGAACAGGGCCGGCGAACACTGAAGCTTTCTTT
CASSPRPGTGPANTEAFF
>.|TRBJ2-1|TRBV10-3|.
TGTGCCATCAGTGAAGATAAGGGGACCTACAATGAGCAGTTCTTC
CAISEDKGTYNEQFF